This TCR beta chain emerged from a study of post-analysis software for immune sequencing data. Whole-study findings and limits: Controls had lower frequencies than patients of a few TRBV segments, which included TRBV5-6, TRBV5-1 and TRBV20-1.

Germline V lookup: CDR1 SGHDN, CDR2 FVKESK. The CDR3 runs 14 residues. As concerns this clonotype: Antigen: not known.

Unique molecular identifiers tagged the TCR beta cDNA libraries. TCRdb passed the PCR reads through MiXCR, listing each CDR3 protein once. This table has some 500,000 distinct CDR3 sequences, roughly 45% appearing once. The V call is TRBV14, the J call TRBJ2-5; D remains ambiguous. The DNA end lines up better with TRBJ2-7; the J call may be wrong. Source material: blood. The TCR was taken from a girl aged 10 to 17 with multiple sclerosis. The CDR3 DNA reads as TGTGCCAGCAGCCATCGGGCCACTGATAGCGAGCAGTACTTC. Protein sequence: CASSHRATDSEQYF.